This T cell receptor beta chain was documented in a study of T cells in Graves' hyperthyroidism and ophthalmopathy. TCR beta CDR3 regions were amplified from RNA transcripts. A first-round RT-PCR of the TCR CDR3 used the HTBI primer set. TCRdb re-derived calls from the multiplex PCR reads in MiXCR, one entry per CDR3 protein. The sample has some 490,000 distinct CDR3 sequences; roughly 23% are singletons. In this sample, this clonotype turned up many times. Patients showing uncontrolled infection, other autoimmune disease, pregnancy or lactation were ineligible. Diagnostic decisions used clinical symptoms, serum thyroxine and TRAb, thyroid ultrasound and orbital computed tomography. Each 10 ml fresh peripheral blood draw supplied the PBMCs. Sequencing was done on a sample of blood. This clonotype was obtained from a woman aged 70 to 79 with Graves' ophthalmopathy.

The CDR3, as DNA: TGTGCCAGCAGTTTAGCCAGCCCATCGAACAATGAGCAGTTCTTC. Translation gives CASSLASPSNNEQFF. This chain connects TRBV28 to TRBJ2-1, with D hard to call. V lost 2 bases, J lost 5 bases, and 13 bases lay in between. From germline, CDR1 is MDHEN and CDR2 SYDVKM. The CDR3 loop spans 15 amino acids.